This T cell receptor (beta chain) was documented in a study of tumor-infiltrating lymphocytes in oesophageal squamous cell carcinoma. TCRdb redid the calling of the PCR reads with MiXCR, one entry per CDR3 protein. The sample consists of some 11,000 distinct CDR3 sequences, about 47% of them appearing once. Germline loops: CDR1 MNHEY, CDR2 SVGAGI. This CDR3 is built from 15 residues. The V call is TRBV6-5, the J call TRBJ2-7; TRBD2 aligns across 7 bases. With the DNA end fitting TRBJ2-5 better, the J assignment may be wrong. Source material: esophageal tumor tissue. This clonotype was obtained from a female donor with esophageal squamous cell carcinoma. As DNA, the CDR3 is TGTGCCAGCAGTTACGGGAGGGCCAGGAAAGAGACCCAGTACTTC. It translates to CASSYGRARKETQYF.